This T cell receptor beta chain was identified in a study of identical twins. This CDR3 contains 20 residues. Germline assignment: CDR1 SGDLS and CDR2 YYNGEE. Trimming removed 0 bases from V and 10 bases from J, with 32 bases in between. TCRdb independently ran MiXCR on the 5' RACE reads; one entry per CDR3 protein. This sample has around 1.7 million distinct CDR3 sequences; around 29% occur once, and the top ten carry about 0.27%. Material for sequencing was cord blood. The sequence was collected from a newborn girl in good health. The chain combines TRBV9 with TRBJ2-1, with a tentative D call TRBD1 (5 bases). The CDR3 reads CASSVEWQGALVVPGQEQFF. CDR3 DNA: TGTGCCAGCAGCGTAGAGTGGCAAGGGGCCTTAGTAGTACCTGGCCAGGAGCAGTTCTTC.